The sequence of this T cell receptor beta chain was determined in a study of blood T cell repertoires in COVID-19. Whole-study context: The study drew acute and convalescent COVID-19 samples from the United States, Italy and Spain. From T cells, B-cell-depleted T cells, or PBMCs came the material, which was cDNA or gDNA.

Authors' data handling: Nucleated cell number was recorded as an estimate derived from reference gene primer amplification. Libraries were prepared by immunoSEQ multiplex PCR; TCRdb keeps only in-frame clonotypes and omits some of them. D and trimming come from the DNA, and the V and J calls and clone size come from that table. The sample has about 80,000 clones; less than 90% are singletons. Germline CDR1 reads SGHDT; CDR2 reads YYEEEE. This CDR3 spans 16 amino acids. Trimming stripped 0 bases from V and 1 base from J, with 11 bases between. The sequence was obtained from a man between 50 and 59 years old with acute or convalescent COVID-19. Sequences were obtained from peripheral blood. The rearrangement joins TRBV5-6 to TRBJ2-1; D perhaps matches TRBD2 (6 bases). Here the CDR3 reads CASSLATSMSYNEQFF. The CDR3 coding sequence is TGTGCCAGCAGCTTGGCTACTAGCATGTCCTACAATGAGCAGTTCTTC.